This TCR beta chain was documented in a study of a mutant IDH1 vaccine in newly diagnosed glioma. For the study at large: Treated patients, averaging roughly 40 years, were roughly 60% male and around 40% female.

As to time point: baseline, week 1 (first vaccination visit). Indicated treatment: pre-vaccination baseline after standard-of-care therapy. With 6 bases removed from V and 2 bases from J, the gap between germline ends came to 7 bases. In germline, CDR1 is SNHLY, CDR2 FYNNEI. The CDR3 is made up of 12 amino acids. TCRdb's copy holds only in-frame clones and misses some; the assay was immunoSEQ multiplex PCR. The sample lists about 88,000 clones, over 70% occurring once. The sequence derives from a middle-aged man with glioma. Some clones in this sample may be carry-over from other donors' samples. V and J are TRBV2 and TRBJ1-2; D is possibly TRBD1 (5 bases). The starting material was PBMCs, obtained from a glioma patient treated with radiotherapy, temozolomide or both. The CDR3 DNA is TGTGCCAGCAGGGCAGGGAACTATGGCTACACCTTC. Translated, it gives CASRAGNYGYTF.